This T cell receptor beta chain was observed in a study of beta chain features in type 1 diabetes. The V end lost 2 bases, the J end lost 6 bases, and 11 bases lay between the germline ends. Germline CDR1 and CDR2: MNHEY and SVGAGI. The CDR3 spans 13 residues. Findings and limits, study-wide: TCRB CDR3 length was moderately but significantly reduced in all four CD4+ subsets of Type 1 diabetes patients.

Note on this clone: Its specificity is unknown.

Of the isolated RNA, all was reverse transcribed, and so the sequenced material was expressed TCRB transcripts. Assay: immunoSEQ multiplex PCR; the TCRdb copy retains only in-frame clones and omits some. The sample lists about 150,000 clones; over 9% were seen once. The TCR comes from a man aged 30-40 years with type 1 diabetes. The chain carries TRBV6-5 and TRBJ2-7, with D possibly being TRBD1 (5 bases). The sequencing input was central memory CD4+ T cells from blood. CDR3 residues: CASSYTRDGEQYF. CDR3 DNA: TGTGCCAGCAGTTACACCAGGGATGGCGAGCAGTACTTC.